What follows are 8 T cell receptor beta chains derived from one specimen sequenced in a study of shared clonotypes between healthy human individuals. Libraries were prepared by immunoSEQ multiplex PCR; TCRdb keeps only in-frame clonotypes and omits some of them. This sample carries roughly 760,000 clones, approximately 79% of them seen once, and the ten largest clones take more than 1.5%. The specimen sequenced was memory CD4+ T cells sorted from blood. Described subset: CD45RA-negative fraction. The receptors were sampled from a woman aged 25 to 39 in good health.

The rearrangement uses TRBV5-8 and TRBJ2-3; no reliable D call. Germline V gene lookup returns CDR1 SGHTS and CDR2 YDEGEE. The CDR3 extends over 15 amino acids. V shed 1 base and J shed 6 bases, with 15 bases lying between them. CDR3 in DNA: TGTGCCAGCAGCTTGTCGATAGGGTGGGCGGATACGCAGTATTTT. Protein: CASSLSIGWADTQYF.

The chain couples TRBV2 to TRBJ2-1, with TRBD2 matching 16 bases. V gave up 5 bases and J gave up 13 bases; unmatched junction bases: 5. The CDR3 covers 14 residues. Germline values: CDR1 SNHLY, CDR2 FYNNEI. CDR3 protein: CASSPGTSGRAQFF. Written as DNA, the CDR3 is TGTGCCAGCAGTCCCGGGACTAGCGGGAGGGCACAGTTCTTC.

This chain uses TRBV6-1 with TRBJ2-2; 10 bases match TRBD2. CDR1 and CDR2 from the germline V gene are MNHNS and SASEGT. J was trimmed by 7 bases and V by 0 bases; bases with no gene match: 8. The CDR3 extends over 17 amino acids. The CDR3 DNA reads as TGTGCCAGCAGTGAAGCCCCGACTAGCGGGTCGTACGGGGAGCTGTTTTTT. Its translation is CASSEAPTSGSYGELFF.

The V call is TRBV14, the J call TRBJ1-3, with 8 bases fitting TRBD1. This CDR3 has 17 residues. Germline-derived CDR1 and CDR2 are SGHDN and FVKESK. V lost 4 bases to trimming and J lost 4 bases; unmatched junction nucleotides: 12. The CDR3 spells CASSPRVRQGMGNTIYF. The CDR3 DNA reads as TGTGCCAGCAGCCCAAGAGTTCGACAGGGGATGGGAAACACCATATATTTT. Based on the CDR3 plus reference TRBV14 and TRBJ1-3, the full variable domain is EAGVTQFPSHSVIEKGQTVTLRCDPISGHDNLYWYRRVMGKEIKFLLHFVKESKQDESGMPNNRFLAERTGGTYSTLKVQPAELEDSGVYFCASSPRVRQGMGNTIYFGEGSWLTVV.

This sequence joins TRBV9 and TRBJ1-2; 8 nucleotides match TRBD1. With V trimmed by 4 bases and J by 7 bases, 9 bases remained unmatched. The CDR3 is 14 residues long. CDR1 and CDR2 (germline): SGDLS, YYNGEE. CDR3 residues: CASSINDRGTGYTF. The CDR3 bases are TGTGCCAGCAGCATAAACGACAGGGGAACTGGCTACACCTTC. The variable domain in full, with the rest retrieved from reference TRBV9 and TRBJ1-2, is DSGVTQTPKHLITATGQRVTLRCSPRSGDLSVYWYQQSLDQGLQFLIQYYNGEERAKGNILERFSAQQFPDLHSELNLSSLELGDSALYFCASSINDRGTGYTFGSGTRLTVV.

The CDR3 region has the DNA TGTGCCAGCAGCTCCCTATGGGGGGTAGCGGGGAACAATGAGCAGTTCTTC. Translating gives CASSSLWGVAGNNEQFF. The chain couples TRBV11-1 to TRBJ2-1; TRBD2 aligns across 8 bases. CDR3 length: 17 amino acids. V shed 4 bases and J 5 bases; nucleotides not matched to a gene: 13. Germline CDR1 and CDR2: SGHAT and FQDESV (reference sequence).

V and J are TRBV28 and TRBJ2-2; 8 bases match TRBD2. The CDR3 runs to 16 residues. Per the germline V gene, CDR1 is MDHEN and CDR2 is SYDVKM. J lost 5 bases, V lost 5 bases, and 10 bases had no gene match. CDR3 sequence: CASSKDGRAYTGELFF. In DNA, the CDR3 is TGTGCCAGCAGTAAAGACGGGAGGGCCTATACCGGGGAGCTGTTTTTT.

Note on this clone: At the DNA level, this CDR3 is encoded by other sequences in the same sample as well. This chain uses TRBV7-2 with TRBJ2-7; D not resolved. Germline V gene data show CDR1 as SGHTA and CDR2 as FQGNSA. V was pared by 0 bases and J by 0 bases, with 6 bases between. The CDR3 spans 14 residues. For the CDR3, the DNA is TGTGCCAGCAGCTTAGCGGTACACTCCTACGAGCAGTACTTC. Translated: CASSLAVHSYEQYF.